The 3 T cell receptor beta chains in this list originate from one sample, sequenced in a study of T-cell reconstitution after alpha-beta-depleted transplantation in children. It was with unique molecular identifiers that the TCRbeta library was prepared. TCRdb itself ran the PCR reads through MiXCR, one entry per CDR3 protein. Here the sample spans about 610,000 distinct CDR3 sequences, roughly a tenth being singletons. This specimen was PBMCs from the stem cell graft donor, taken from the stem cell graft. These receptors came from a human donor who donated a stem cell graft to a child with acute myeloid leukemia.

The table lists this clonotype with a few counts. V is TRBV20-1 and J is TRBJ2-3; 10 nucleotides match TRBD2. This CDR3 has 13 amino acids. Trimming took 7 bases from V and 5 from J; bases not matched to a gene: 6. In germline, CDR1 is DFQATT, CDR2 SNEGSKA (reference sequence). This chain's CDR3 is CSGLAGAIDTQYF. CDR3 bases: TGCAGTGGGCTAGCGGGAGCGATAGATACGCAGTATTTT.

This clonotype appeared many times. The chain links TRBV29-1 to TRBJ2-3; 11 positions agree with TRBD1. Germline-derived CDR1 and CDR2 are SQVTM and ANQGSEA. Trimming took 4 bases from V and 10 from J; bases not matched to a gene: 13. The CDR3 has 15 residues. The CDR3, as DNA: TGCAGCGTTGTGAGTGGGACAGGGGGTCTTGGGTCGCAGTATTTT. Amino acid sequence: CSVVSGTGGLGSQYF.

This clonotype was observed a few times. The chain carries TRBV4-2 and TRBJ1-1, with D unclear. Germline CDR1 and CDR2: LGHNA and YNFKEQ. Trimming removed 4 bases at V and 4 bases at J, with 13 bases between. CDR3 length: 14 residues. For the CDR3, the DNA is TGTGCCAGCAGCCTTCAGCCCAGCATCACTGAAGCTTTCTTT. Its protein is CASSLQPSITEAFF.